The clone carrying this T cell receptor (beta chain) was seen more than once but under ten times. The target antigen is unknown. Molecular-barcoded quantitative 5'-RACE produced these TCR beta libraries. TCRdb reanalysed the 5' RACE reads using MiXCR and keeps one entry per CDR3 protein. The top ten hold 7.8% of the sample, which has 250,000 to 300,000 distinct CDR3 sequences, about 20% seen once. CDR1 and CDR2 from the germline V gene are SGHRS and YFSETQ. The CDR3 covers 15 residues. V was trimmed by 3 bases and J by 3 bases, leaving 12 bases between them. The sample is drawn from a study of CD8 T cells in ankylosing spondylitis. Study-wide results and limits: Earlier work had already found some motif variants in reactive arthritis synovial fluid and blood.

The chain recombines TRBV5-1 with TRBJ2-2; a possible D gene is TRBD2 (5 bases). The TCR sequence derives from a male donor with ankylosing spondylitis or in good health (not recorded which). The sequencing sample was made of blood, either unsorted or a sorted T cell fraction (not recorded which). CDR3 DNA: TGCGCCAGCAGCTGGAGGACGGAGTACACCGGGGAGCTGTTTTTT. It yields the protein CASSWRTEYTGELFF.